The 10 T cell receptor beta chains below were found in one sample sequenced in a study of Graves' ophthalmopathy and Graves' hyperthyroidism. Amplification targeted the TCR beta CDR3 regions, with RNA transcripts as the source material. HTBI primers primed a first-round RT-PCR, and a second-round multiplex PCR followed. TCRdb independently ran MiXCR on the multiplex PCR reads; one entry per CDR3 protein. Among a few hundred thousand distinct CDR3 sequences listed, more than 20% were seen once. The sequencing input was peripheral blood. The receptors stem from a woman under 30 with stable Graves' hyperthyroidism.

This clonotype was recorded at least ten times. The chain employs TRBV28 and TRBJ2-5, with TRBD1 matching 7 bases. The germline V gene encodes CDR1 MDHEN and CDR2 SYDVKM. The CDR3 totals 13 residues. V lost 5 bases, J lost 4 bases, and 4 bases stayed unmatched. The CDR3 sequence is CASSNTGVETQYF. In DNA form, the CDR3 reads TGTGCCAGCAGTAACACAGGGGTAGAGACCCAGTACTTC.

A word on this clonotype: A much larger clone sits a single nucleotide away, making a read error possible. The conserved final phenylalanine or tryptophan is absent from the CDR3, which likely points to a read error. The V gene is TRBV5-1, the J gene TRBJ2-7, with a weak D call TRBD2 (5 bases). V lost 3 bases and J 3 bases, leaving 10 bases between the germline ends. Germline V gives CDR1 SGHRS, CDR2 YFSETQ. This CDR3 comprises 13 residues. The CDR3 sequence is CASSYPGIYEQYL. The DNA of the CDR3 is TGCGCCAGCAGCTACCCGGGGATCTACGAGCAGTACCTC.

This CDR3 reads CASFVGTGKGYTF. DNA of the CDR3: TGTGCCAGCTTTGTCGGGACAGGGAAGGGCTACACCTTC. The chain recombines TRBV6-1 with TRBJ1-2; 9 nucleotides match TRBD1. The V gene's germline CDR1 is MNHNS and CDR2 SASEGT. The V segment lost 8 bases and the J segment 8 bases; nucleotides outside the gene matches: 9. This CDR3 has 13 residues.

DNA for the CDR3: TGTGCCAGCAGTGAAGGCTCAGGGGTCGATCAGTACTTC. Translation: CASSEGSGVDQYF. V and J are TRBV6-1 and TRBJ2-7, with a weak D call TRBD1 (6 bases). Looked up from germline, CDR1 is MNHNS and CDR2 is SASEGT. V was cut by 1 base and J by 10 bases, with 14 bases left in between. The CDR3 runs to 13 residues.

This clonotype has a count of ten or more. The chain is built from TRBV28 and TRBJ2-7; the D gene could be TRBD1 or TRBD2 (5 bases each). The CDR3 contains 14 residues. The germline V gene encodes CDR1 MDHEN and CDR2 SYDVKM. Trimming stripped 6 bases from V and 3 bases from J, with 15 bases between. The CDR3 DNA is TGTGCCAGCAGAGTTCCGGGACCAGGCTACGAGCAGTACTTC. This translates into CASRVPGPGYEQYF. Full variable domain (missing parts from reference TRBV28 and TRBJ2-7): DVKVTQSSRYLVKRTGEKVFLECVQDMDHENMFWYRQDPGLGLRLIYFSYDVKMKEKGDIPEGYSVSREKKERFSLILESASTNQTSMYLCASRVPGPGYEQYFGPGTRLTVT.

V and J are TRBV6-5 and TRBJ2-5, with a tentative D call TRBD2 (6 bases). The length of the CDR3 is 15 residues. In germline, CDR1 is MNHEY, CDR2 SVGAGI. V was clipped by 2 bases and J by 5 bases, with 15 bases between them. The CDR3 DNA is TGTGCCAGCAGTTACGATTATGGGGGGTCGGAGACCCAGTACTTC. Translated, it gives CASSYDYGGSETQYF.

This clonotype showed up many times. The chain has TRBV11-2 and TRBJ2-5, with a weak D call TRBD2 (6 bases). The CDR3 has 14 amino acids. V lost 1 base and J lost 2, with 8 bases in between. The germline CDR1 and CDR2 sequences are SGHAT and FQNNGV. DNA for the CDR3: TGTGCCAGCAGCTTAGGGGGGGTACAAGAGACCCAGTACTTC. Protein: CASSLGGVQETQYF. The full variable domain, rest sourced from reference TRBV11-2 and TRBJ2-5, is EAGVAQSPRYKIIEKRQSVAFWCNPISGHATLYWYQQILGQGPKLLIQFQNNGVVDDSQLPKDRFSAERLKGVDSTLKIQPAKLEDSAVYLCASSLGGVQETQYFGPGTRLLVL.

With regard to this clonotype: Compared with germline, one end of the junction differs, possibly owing to a read error. This chain uses TRBV10-3 with TRBJ1-2; 8 bases are shared with TRBD1. Looked up from germline, CDR1 is ENHRY and CDR2 is SYGVKD. This CDR3 has 14 amino acids. CDR3 in amino acids: CAISDLDRDPGYRF. CDR3 sequence (DNA): TGTGCCATCAGTGACTTGGACAGGGATCCTGGCTACAGGTTC.

This clonotype has just one count. The rearrangement uses TRBV6-5 and TRBJ1-2; D is unresolved. The length of the CDR3 is 15 residues. V lost 4 bases, J lost 1 base, and 13 bases lay in between. Germline V CDR1 and CDR2: MNHEY, SVGAGI. The DNA for the CDR3 is TGTGCCAGCAGTTTGGACTGGCGAATTAACTATGGCTACACCTTC. Translating gives CASSLDWRINYGYTF.

J is TRBJ1-2 and V is TRBV11-2; 10 positions agree with TRBD1. The CDR3 runs to 16 residues. Germline V gene lookup returns CDR1 SGHAT and CDR2 FQNNGV. V shed 5 bases and J 5 bases; nucleotides not matched to a gene: 11. The CDR3 DNA reads as TGTGCCAGCAGCCCCTGGGACAGGGGAGTTTCTTATGGCTACACCTTC. The encoded protein is CASSPWDRGVSYGYTF.